What follows are 19 T cell receptor beta chains derived from one specimen sequenced in a study of cytomegalovirus exposure and HLA in healthy donors. TCRdb's copy holds only in-frame clones and misses some; the assay was immunoSEQ multiplex PCR. The sample shows 300,000 to 400,000 clones, just over 85% of them seen only once. Sequencing input: PBMCs. The receptors stem from a woman aged 18-29 years in good health and CMV-seronegative.

V gene TRBV28 combines with J gene TRBJ1-1; D not resolved. The CDR3 extends over 15 amino acids. Trimming removed 6 bases at V and 9 bases at J, with 23 bases between. Germline V gene sequence: CDR1 MDHEN, CDR2 SYDVKM. CDR3 region: CASRTFVLGRNQAFF. CDR3 DNA sequence: TGTGCCAGCAGAACCTTCGTTCTGGGCAGAAACCAAGCTTTCTTT.

As to this clone: The junction does not match germline at one end; this may be a read error. The rearrangement links TRBV5-4 to TRBJ2-2, with TRBD1 matching over 9 bases. The CDR3 contains 13 residues. CDR1 and CDR2 (germline): SGHNT, YYREEE (reference sequence). Written as DNA, the CDR3 is TGTGCTAGCACAGGGGGCGGGAAAGGGGAGCTGTTTTTT. Translating gives CASTGGGKGELFF.

This chain's CDR3 is CASSYSSGANVLTF. Written as DNA, the CDR3 is TGTGCCAGTAGTTACAGCTCTGGGGCCAACGTCCTGACTTTC. The genes are TRBV19 and TRBJ2-6; D is undetermined. Between the trimmed V and J ends, which lost 5 bases and 0 bases, there was a span of 5 bases. Germline V CDR1 and CDR2: LNHDA, SQIVND (reference sequence). CDR3 length: 14 amino acids.

The chain combines TRBV30 with TRBJ1-1; TRBD1 is a possible D gene (5 bases). Per germline, CDR1 GTSNPN and CDR2 SVGIG (reference sequence). CDR3 length: 14 residues. V was trimmed by 5 bases and J by 3 bases, leaving 16 bases between them. The CDR3 bases are TGTGCCTGGCATGCAGGGATAGGGGACACTGAAGCTTTCTTT. This translates into CAWHAGIGDTEAFF.

This clone was seen a handful of times. The chain links TRBV4-2 to TRBJ2-7; 10 positions match TRBD2. The CDR3 contains 15 residues. Germline loops: CDR1 LGHNA, CDR2 YNFKEQ. V was pared by 1 base and J by 4 bases, with 4 bases of the junction left unmatched. CDR3 in DNA: TGTGCCAGCAGCCAAGTCCAGCGGGAGGGTTACGAGCAGTACTTC. Translating gives CASSQVQREGYEQYF.

V is TRBV13 and J is TRBJ2-7, with D maybe TRBD2 (6 bases). The CDR3 totals 15 residues. V lost 3 bases to trimming and J lost 2 bases, with 14 bases between them. The germline V gene has CDR1 PRHDT and CDR2 FYEKMQ (reference sequence). The CDR3 sequence: CASSFSGVGAYEQYF. CDR3 DNA: TGTGCCAGCAGCTTCTCGGGAGTTGGAGCCTACGAGCAGTACTTC.

This clone was observed once. V and J are TRBV28 and TRBJ1-2, with 9 bases aligning to TRBD1. In germline, CDR1 is MDHEN, CDR2 SYDVKM. J lost 1 base, V lost 7 bases, and 13 bases had no gene match. The CDR3 sequence is 17 residues long. CDR3 in amino acids: CASTGGGQGFLNYGYTF. The CDR3 DNA follows: TGTGCCAGCACCGGAGGGGGACAGGGCTTTCTTAACTATGGCTACACCTTC.

The chain links TRBV4-1 to TRBJ2-7, with TRBD1 as a possible D gene (5 bases). Per germline, CDR1 MGHRA and CDR2 YSYEKL. V lost 3 bases and J lost 7, with 31 bases in between. This CDR3 spans 19 amino acids. The CDR3 reads CASSQGKGASKGYDQEQYF. The CDR3 DNA reads as TGCGCCAGCAGCCAGGGGAAAGGGGCCAGTAAAGGATATGACCAGGAGCAGTACTTC.

This CDR3 is CAWSGRYFTEAFF. The CDR3 nucleotides are TGTGCCTGGAGCGGTCGATATTTCACTGAAGCTTTCTTT. The chain links TRBV30 to TRBJ1-1; D uncertain. Germline values: CDR1 GTSNPN, CDR2 SVGIG (reference sequence). V was cut by 3 bases and J by 4 bases, with 12 bases left in between. This CDR3 has 13 residues.

The chain couples TRBV7-9 to TRBJ2-2; the D is unclear. Between the trimmed V and J ends, which lost 5 bases and 6 bases, there was a span of 16 bases. The CDR3 loop spans 15 amino acids. CDR1 and CDR2 from the germline V gene are SEHNR and FQNEAQ (reference sequence). CDR3 sequence: CASSLHEVRPGELFF. CDR3 nucleotide sequence: TGTGCCAGCAGCCTGCACGAGGTGCGTCCCGGGGAGCTGTTTTTT.

The V call is TRBV29-1, the J call TRBJ1-2, with D tentatively TRBD1 (5 bases). CDR3 length: 13 residues. The ends were cut back, 6 bases at V and 5 bases at J, with 16 bases in the middle. From germline, CDR1 is SQVTM and CDR2 ANQGSEA. CDR3 residues: CSVLDGGNYGYTF. The CDR3 region has the DNA TGCAGCGTCCTCGACGGGGGGAATTATGGCTACACCTTC.

The chain carries TRBV15 and TRBJ2-7; 9 bases fit TRBD1. There are 14 residues in the CDR3. The junction had 8 bases not matched to a gene; V was cut back by 4 bases and J by 7 bases. Looked up from germline, CDR1 is LNHNV and CDR2 is YYDKDF (reference sequence). The CDR3 spells CATSKQQGAREQYF. The CDR3 DNA follows: TGTGCCACCAGCAAGCAACAGGGGGCGCGGGAGCAGTACTTC.

J is TRBJ2-5 and V is TRBV7-2, with 9 bases fitting TRBD1. From germline, CDR1 is SGHTA and CDR2 FQGNSA. Trimming removed 5 bases from V and 4 bases from J; junction bases left unmatched: 17. This CDR3 spans 18 amino acids. The DNA for the CDR3 is TGTGCCAGCAGCACACAAGGCGGGACAGGGCCATGGGCAGAGACCCAGTACTTC. Translation gives CASSTQGGTGPWAETQYF. Together with reference TRBV7-2 and TRBJ2-5, the CDR3 gives the full variable domain: GAGVSQSPSNKVTEKGKDVELRCDPISGHTALYWYRQSLGQGLEFLIYFQGNSAPDKSGLPSDRFSAERTGGSVSTLTIQRTQQEDSAVYLCASSTQGGTGPWAETQYFGPGTRLLVL.

V usage is TRBV7-9 and J usage is TRBJ2-1; 9 bases match TRBD2. V trimming: 1 base; J trimming: 8 bases; junction bases outside the gene matches: 6. Germline-derived CDR1 and CDR2 are SEHNR and FQNEAQ (reference sequence). The CDR3 runs to 15 residues. CDR3: CASSLVAGGPDEQFF. For the CDR3, the DNA is TGTGCCAGCAGCTTAGTTGCGGGAGGGCCGGATGAGCAGTTCTTC.

This clone was detected only a few times. V gene TRBV28 combines with J gene TRBJ1-1, with D perhaps TRBD1 (6 bases). CDR3 length: 11 residues. V lost 6 bases and J 7 bases, leaving 9 bases between the germline ends. Germline V gene data show CDR1 as MDHEN and CDR2 as SYDVKM. Written as DNA, the CDR3 is TGTGCCAGCAGCCCAGGGGATGAAGCTTTCTTT. This sequence encodes CASSPGDEAFF.

The chain recombines TRBV5-1 with TRBJ2-2; no clear D gene. Germline V lookup: CDR1 SGHRS, CDR2 YFSETQ. V dropped 4 bases and J dropped 8 bases, with 12 bases sitting between them. The CDR3 runs to 13 residues. This CDR3 is CASSTDLQGELFF. CDR3 coding DNA: TGCGCCAGCAGCACCGACTTGCAAGGGGAGCTGTTTTTT.

This clone was counted many times. The CDR3: CASSADRGPGNTIYF. CDR3 DNA sequence: TGTGCCAGCAGTGCGGACAGGGGGCCTGGAAACACCATATATTTT. The chain uses TRBV27 and TRBJ1-3; TRBD1 agrees at 11 bases. This CDR3 region has 15 residues. Germline V gene lookup returns CDR1 MNHEY and CDR2 SMNVEV (reference sequence). V shed 5 bases and J 2 bases; nucleotides not matched to a gene: 2.

The chain couples TRBV6-1 to TRBJ1-1; 7 bases agree with TRBD1. The ends lost 11 bases at V and 3 bases at J; junction bases unmatched: 6. There are 12 residues in the CDR3. Germline V gene lookup returns CDR1 MNHNS and CDR2 SASEGT. The DNA for the CDR3 is TGTGCCGGAGACAGGGCTGACACTGAAGCTTTCTTT. Its protein product is CAGDRADTEAFF.

This chain connects TRBV27 to TRBJ2-1; 8 bases match TRBD2. V shed 6 bases and J 14 bases; nucleotides not matched to a gene: 9. The CDR3 loop spans 12 amino acids. Per the germline V gene, CDR1 is MNHEY and CDR2 is SMNVEV (reference sequence). CDR3 residues: CASSDPAGAEFF. DNA of the CDR3: TGTGCCAGCAGCGACCCAGCGGGAGCGGAGTTCTTC.